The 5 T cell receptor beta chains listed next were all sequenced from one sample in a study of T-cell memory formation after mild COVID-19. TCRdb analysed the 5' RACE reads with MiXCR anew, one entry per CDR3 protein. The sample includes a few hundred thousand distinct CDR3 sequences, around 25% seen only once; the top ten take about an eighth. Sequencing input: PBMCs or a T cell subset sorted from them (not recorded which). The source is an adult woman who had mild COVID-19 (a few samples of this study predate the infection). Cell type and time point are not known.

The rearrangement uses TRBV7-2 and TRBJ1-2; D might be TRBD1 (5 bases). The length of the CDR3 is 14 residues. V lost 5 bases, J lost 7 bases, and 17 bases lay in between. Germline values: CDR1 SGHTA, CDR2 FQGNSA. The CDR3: CASSPGGATSGYTF. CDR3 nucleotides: TGTGCCAGCAGCCCCGGAGGGGCGACGAGTGGCTACACCTTC.

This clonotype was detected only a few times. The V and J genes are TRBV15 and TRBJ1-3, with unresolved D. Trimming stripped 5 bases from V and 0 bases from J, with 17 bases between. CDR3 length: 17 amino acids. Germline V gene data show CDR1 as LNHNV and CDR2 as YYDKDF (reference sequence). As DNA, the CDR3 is TGTGCCACCAGCGCAACCGGGGATTACTACTCTGGAAACACCATATATTTT. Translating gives CATSATGDYYSGNTIYF.

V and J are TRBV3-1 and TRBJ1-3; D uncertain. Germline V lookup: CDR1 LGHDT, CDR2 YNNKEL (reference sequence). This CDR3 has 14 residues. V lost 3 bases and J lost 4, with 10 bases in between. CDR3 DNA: TGTGCCAGCAGCCAGGGGTTGAGCGGAAACACCATATATTTT. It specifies CASSQGLSGNTIYF.

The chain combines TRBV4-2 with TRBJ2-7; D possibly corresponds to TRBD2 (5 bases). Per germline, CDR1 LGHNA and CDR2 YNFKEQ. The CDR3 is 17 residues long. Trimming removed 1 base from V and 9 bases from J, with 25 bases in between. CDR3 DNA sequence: TGTGCCAGCAGCCAAGGACGGGGATCCCTCGCCGTCGAGCGGCAGTACTTC. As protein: CASSQGRGSLAVERQYF.

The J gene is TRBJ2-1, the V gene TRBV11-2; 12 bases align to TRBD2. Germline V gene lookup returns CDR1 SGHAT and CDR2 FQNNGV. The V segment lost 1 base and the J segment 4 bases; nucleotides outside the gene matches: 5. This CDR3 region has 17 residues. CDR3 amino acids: CASSLGTSGGFYNEQFF. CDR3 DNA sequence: TGTGCCAGCAGCTTAGGCACTAGCGGGGGGTTTTACAATGAGCAGTTCTTC. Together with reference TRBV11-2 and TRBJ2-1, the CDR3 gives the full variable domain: EAGVAQSPRYKIIEKRQSVAFWCNPISGHATLYWYQQILGQGPKLLIQFQNNGVVDDSQLPKDRFSAERLKGVDSTLKIQPAKLEDSAVYLCASSLGTSGGFYNEQFFGPGTRLTVL.